The 21 T cell receptor beta chains in this list originate from one sample, sequenced in a study of cytomegalovirus exposure and HLA in healthy donors. In the PCR, 60 Vbeta and 13 Jbeta primers were used. The table came from immunoSEQ multiplex PCR; TCRdb's copy has only in-frame clones and leaves some out. The sample has 200,000 to 250,000 clones, about 74% seen once. Material: PBMCs. The source of these receptors is a man aged 40-49 years in good health and CMV-seronegative.

CDR3 amino acids: CASSYPGPGFSGANVLTF. CDR3 bases: TGTGCCAGCAGTTATCCGGGTCCCGGCTTCTCTGGGGCCAACGTCCTGACTTTC. V is TRBV28 and J is TRBJ2-6; no firm D call. The CDR3 consists of 18 residues. Germline V gene lookup returns CDR1 MDHEN and CDR2 SYDVKM. The V end lost 4 bases, the J end lost 0 bases, and 16 bases lay between the germline ends.

This rearrangement joins TRBV19 to TRBJ2-3; TRBD2 matches 12 bases. V gave up 5 bases and J gave up 0 bases; unmatched junction bases: 18. Germline V lookup: CDR1 LNHDA, CDR2 SQIVND (reference sequence). The CDR3 contains 21 residues. In DNA form, the CDR3 reads TGTGCCAGTAGTTCCCCTCGACTAGCGGGGGATCGCCCGACTAGCACAGATACGCAGTATTTT. Protein product: CASSSPRLAGDRPTSTDTQYF.

This clone appeared once. The genes are TRBV28 and TRBJ2-1; 9 positions match TRBD2. Germline values: CDR1 MDHEN, CDR2 SYDVKM. The CDR3 is 15 residues long. After removal of 2 bases from V and 7 bases from J, the junction contained 6 bases not matched to a gene. CDR3 residues: CASSLGAGGPNEQFF. The DNA of the CDR3 is TGTGCCAGCAGTTTAGGAGCGGGAGGCCCGAATGAGCAGTTCTTC. The full variable domain, its missing parts supplied by reference TRBV28 and TRBJ2-1, is DVKVTQSSRYLVKRTGEKVFLECVQDMDHENMFWYRQDPGLGLRLIYFSYDVKMKEKGDIPEGYSVSREKKERFSLILESASTNQTSMYLCASSLGAGGPNEQFFGPGTRLTVL.

CDR3 sequence reads: CASSFLSGYGYTF. For the CDR3, the DNA is TGTGCCAGCAGCTTCTTGTCGGGCTATGGCTACACCTTC. This sequence joins TRBV11-2 and TRBJ1-2; unclear D gene. The ends were cut back, 3 bases at V and 4 bases at J, with 9 bases in the middle. This CDR3 spans 13 amino acids. The germline gives CDR1 SGHAT, CDR2 FQNNGV.

This clone came up a few times. This rearrangement joins TRBV11-3 to TRBJ1-1; 9 nucleotides line up with TRBD1. With 4 bases clipped from V and 4 bases from J, the junction kept 13 bases outside the gene matches. Germline loops: CDR1 SGHNT, CDR2 YENEEA. The CDR3 has 17 residues. The CDR3 is CASSSSGTGILSTEAFF. CDR3 DNA: TGTGCCAGCAGCTCCTCCGGGACAGGGATTCTAAGCACTGAAGCTTTCTTT.

This clone came up once. The J gene is TRBJ2-1, the V gene TRBV29-1; maybe TRBD1 (5 bases). The V gene lost 4 bases and the J gene lost 10 bases, with 11 bases spanning the gap. The germline gives CDR1 SQVTM, CDR2 ANQGSEA. The CDR3 is 11 residues long. CDR3 coding DNA: TGCAGCGTTGGACAGTCAGCAGAGCAGTTCTTC. It specifies CSVGQSAEQFF.

This chain joins TRBV7-2 and TRBJ2-3; TRBD1 agrees at 8 bases. Trimming took 5 bases from V and 8 from J; bases not matched to a gene: 15. The germline V gene has CDR1 SGHTA and CDR2 FQGNSA. CDR3 length: 16 amino acids. Here the CDR3 reads CASSGRTGFKLGTQYF. CDR3 DNA sequence: TGTGCCAGCAGCGGCCGGACAGGGTTTAAGTTAGGTACGCAGTATTTT. The whole variable domain, remainder taken from reference TRBV7-2 and TRBJ2-3, is GAGVSQSPSNKVTEKGKDVELRCDPISGHTALYWYRQSLGQGLEFLIYFQGNSAPDKSGLPSDRFSAERTGGSVSTLTIQRTQQEDSAVYLCASSGRTGFKLGTQYFGPGTRLTVL.

This chain links TRBV10-3 with TRBJ2-1; D is perhaps TRBD1 (6 bases). The CDR3 has 15 amino acids. Germline V lookup: CDR1 ENHRY, CDR2 SYGVKD. Trimming took off 2 bases at V and 3 bases at J, with 11 bases between the two ends. The CDR3 loop reads CAISEHRGNYNEQFF. In DNA, the CDR3 is TGTGCCATCAGTGAGCATAGGGGGAACTACAATGAGCAGTTCTTC.

This chain connects TRBV19 to TRBJ1-1; 9 bases agree with TRBD1. Germline values: CDR1 LNHDA, CDR2 SQIVND (reference sequence). Trimming removed 5 bases from V and 1 base from J; junction bases left unmatched: 2. The CDR3 consists of 14 residues. The CDR3 reads CASSLQGANTEAFF. In nucleotides, the CDR3 is TGTGCCAGTAGTTTACAGGGGGCGAACACTGAAGCTTTCTTT.

The V gene is TRBV5-1, the J gene TRBJ1-1; possible D gene TRBD1, 5 bases. The CDR3 length is 13 residues. The germline V and J ends were trimmed by 5 bases and 2 bases, with 10 bases remaining between them. Germline CDR1 and CDR2: SGHRS and YFSETQ. DNA of the CDR3: TGCGCCAGCAGTGGGGGGATAAACACTGAAGCTTTCTTT. Translating gives CASSGGINTEAFF.

The rearrangement joins TRBV14 to TRBJ2-2; TRBD1 matches 9 bases. The V gene end was trimmed by 0 bases and the J gene end by 5 bases; junction bases not matched to a gene: 4. The germline V gene has CDR1 SGHDN and CDR2 FVKESK. The length of the CDR3 is 16 residues. CDR3 region: CASSQDLTGGTGELFF. The CDR3 DNA is TGTGCCAGCAGCCAAGATCTGACAGGGGGAACCGGGGAGCTGTTTTTT.

The rearrangement joins TRBV4-1 to TRBJ1-6; D not certain. Trimming removed 0 bases at V and 10 bases at J, with 16 bases between. The CDR3 has 16 amino acids. Germline V gene sequence: CDR1 MGHRA, CDR2 YSYEKL. The CDR3 DNA is TGCGCCAGCAGCCAAGATCTAGCCACAAAAGCGTCACCCCTCCACTTT. This gives the protein CASSQDLATKASPLHF.

DNA for the CDR3: TGCGCCAGCAGCCAAGATCGGGACAGGGATCTCTATGGCTACACCTTC. It encodes CASSQDRDRDLYGYTF. The chain recombines TRBV4-1 with TRBJ1-2, with 9 positions matching TRBD1. Losses at the gene ends were 0 bases for V and 4 bases for J; bases not matched to a gene: 6. The CDR3 covers 16 residues. Per germline, CDR1 MGHRA and CDR2 YSYEKL.

This clone was counted between two and nine times. The rearrangement joins TRBV4-2 to TRBJ2-1; 10 nucleotides line up with TRBD2. CDR3 length: 15 amino acids. The germline V gene has CDR1 LGHNA and CDR2 YNFKEQ. The J segment lost 4 bases and the V segment lost 6 bases, leaving 6 bases of the junction unmatched. In nucleotides, the CDR3 is TGTGCCAGCAGACGCGGACTAGCGGAATACAATGAGCAGTTCTTC. Residues: CASRRGLAEYNEQFF.

This clone was seen a handful of times. The chain links TRBV5-5 to TRBJ1-1; D gene ambiguous. CDR3 length: 11 amino acids. Trimming removed 2 bases from V and 8 bases from J, with 7 bases in between. CDR1 is SGHKS and CDR2 is YYEKEE in the germline V gene (reference sequence). As DNA, the CDR3 is TGTGCCAGCAGCTTCCTGAGGGAAGCTTTCTTT. It translates to CASSFLREAFF. The full variable domain, its missing parts supplied by reference TRBV5-5 and TRBJ1-1, is DAGVTQSPTHLIKTRGQQVTLRCSPISGHKSVSWYQQVLGQGPQFIFQYYEKEERGRGNFPDRFSARQFPNYSSELNVNALLLGDSALYLCASSFLREAFFGQGTRLTVV.

The CDR3 spells CASSGGVNTGELFF. As DNA, the CDR3 is TGTGCCAGCTCCGGGGGAGTGAACACCGGGGAGCTGTTTTTT. The chain carries TRBV18 and TRBJ2-2, with D possibly being TRBD2 (6 bases). V was clipped by 6 bases and J by 1 base, with 9 bases between them. Germline lookup yields CDR1 KGHSH and CDR2 LQKENI. The CDR3 loop spans 14 amino acids.

This clone was detected only a few times. The chain employs TRBV7-2 and TRBJ1-5; D not resolved. The CDR3 sequence is 15 residues long. V was clipped by 5 bases and J by 1 base, with 12 bases between them. CDR1 SGHTA and CDR2 FQGNSA come from the germline V gene. The CDR3 bases are TGTGCCAGCAGCGAAGCACAGAAAAGCAATCAGCCCCAGCATTTT. Its protein is CASSEAQKSNQPQHF. The whole variable domain, remainder taken from reference TRBV7-2 and TRBJ1-5, is GAGVSQSPSNKVTEKGKDVELRCDPISGHTALYWYRQSLGQGLEFLIYFQGNSAPDKSGLPSDRFSAERTGGSVSTLTIQRTQQEDSAVYLCASSEAQKSNQPQHFGDGTRLSIL.

The chain is built from TRBV18 and TRBJ1-4, with a possible D match to TRBD1 (5 bases). CDR1 is KGHSH and CDR2 is LQKENI in the germline V gene. V was pared by 2 bases and J by 4 bases, with 8 bases between. This CDR3 comprises 14 residues. CDR3 sequence reads: CASSPTTVNEKLFF. CDR3 DNA: TGTGCCAGCTCACCAACGACAGTTAATGAAAAACTGTTTTTT.

The rearrangement joins TRBV5-1 to TRBJ2-1; tentative D call: TRBD2 (6 bases). The CDR3 extends over 17 amino acids. In germline, CDR1 is SGHRS, CDR2 YFSETQ. Trimming cost V 1 base and J 3 bases, with 17 bases left between them. CDR3 coding DNA: TGCGCCAGCAGCTTGATACCCGGGGGTCCTAGCTACAATGAGCAGTTCTTC. It is translated as CASSLIPGGPSYNEQFF.

The chain has TRBV18 and TRBJ2-7; D is uncertain. Trimming left V 1 base short and J 4 bases short, with 11 bases between. The germline CDR1 and CDR2 sequences are KGHSH and LQKENI. The CDR3 sequence is 14 residues long. CDR3 sequence (DNA): TGTGCCAGCTCACCACTCAGCGAAAAATACGAGCAGTACTTC. It encodes CASSPLSEKYEQYF.

This clone was seen a single time. The chain joins TRBV7-3 to TRBJ2-7, with 11 bases that match TRBD2. The trim removed 6 bases at V and 5 bases at J, leaving 6 bases unmatched. Germline loops: CDR1 SGHTA, CDR2 FQGTGA. The CDR3 extends over 14 amino acids. The DNA for the CDR3 is TGTGCCAGCAGTGCTAGCGGGGGGCTAGACGAGCAGTACTTC. Protein: CASSASGGLDEQYF.